The text below deals with one T cell receptor beta chain. Its antigen remains unidentified. There are no base qualities to consult, and no much larger clone falls within one base. Every donor was a healthy Caucasian. Three pairs of female monozygotic twins, all aged 18 to 29 years, were included in the twin cohort. Peripheral blood mononuclear cells were the source from which RNA for the TCR libraries was isolated. Here V drops 4 bases and J drops 5 bases, and the junction holds 6 bases not matched to any gene. Counted from cysteine to phenylalanine, this CDR3 has 15 amino acids. The retained sequence is limited to the CDR3, 45 bases, with the frame set at the first base. From a lookup of the germline V gene, CDR1 and CDR2 are SGHRS and YFSETQ. This entry comes from a study of identical twins (dated by TCRdb to 2015 to 2016). For context, the study as a whole: The study deep-sequenced TCR alpha and beta repertoires from monozygotic twins, unrelated adults of various ages and cord blood to test whether fetal clonotypes persist. To rule out contamination, replicate twin experiments were performed at different times with different library preparation protocols. The study at large found these results: Out-of-frame TCR alpha sharing in monozygotic twins was systematically underestimated by recombination models, whereas sharing between unrelated individuals was in agreement with the recombination models. Conclusions relied on cross-sectional statistical analysis, since the same donors could not be followed over many years. In beta out-of-frame sequences, excess twin sharing was weaker, because having fewer shared sequences lowered the signal-to-noise ratio. Abundant cord blood beta clonotypes carried fewer insertions; young adult naive repertoires showed a weaker similar trend, while memory repertoires showed none. Invariant T cells such as MAIT and iNKT could partly confound zero-insertion analyses, although diverse VJ usage argued against such confounding for most clonotypes. Out-of-frame TCR alpha sequences shared between twins showed an excess of low generation-probability sequences compared with coincidental sharing between unrelated individuals.

Library preparation was by 5' RACE. For sequencing, an Illumina HiSeq 2000 was employed. Template switching introduced a universal primer binding site; the final cDNA contained a unique molecular identifier, enabling accurate counting of TCR cDNA molecules. First-strand cDNA for TCR alpha and beta chains was synthesized from specific primers in the conserved constant-segment region. Each cDNA library was double barcoded, with a SMART-Mk sample barcode plus Illumina barcodes, to control for contamination. TruSeq adapter sequences and Illumina sample barcodes were added in two successive PCR steps. The TCR alpha and beta cDNA libraries were sequenced on the Illumina HiSeq platform using custom primers. In the original analysis: MiGEC processed the raw reads to extract unique molecular identifiers, while MiXCR was used to determine the CDR3 positions. For each individual, recombination models were inferred using an EM algorithm with the repgenHMM and IGoR tools. The analysis of shared clonotypes was done with the tcR package in R, with sharing normalized by the product of cloneset sizes. To study raw recombination free of thymic and clonal selection effects, out-of-frame nonproductive sequences were analyzed. The public reads were quality trimmed at Q25 with fastp and then assembled into clones with MiXCR by TCRdb, keeping productive beta chains. A single entry per CDR3 protein holds the most common genes and DNA from its merged rows. TCRdb, not the original authors, processed these V and J calls. The sample table lists more than 600,000 distinct CDR3 sequences, about 18% of them with a count of one. The ten top clones hold around 13% of the sample.

These data are also associated with another study on T cells expressing NK-cell markers. Looking at the second paper: Three sorted T-cell subsets (CD3+CD56+NKG2C+, CD3+CD56+NKG2C- and CD3+CD56-NKG2C+) from several donors had their TCR beta-chain repertoires profiled. Among the eight sequenced donors, seven were HCMV-seropositive and one was HCMV-seronegative. In several experiments an anti-gammadeltaTCR antibody was added to restrict sorting to alphabetaTCR-expressing T cells. In a handful of donors, the dominant CD3+CD56+NKG2C+ clonotypes were found to rank among the top 10 CD8+ clonotypes and to make up about 1.0-7.5% of CD8+ T cells. Those dominant clonotypes were again the most abundant among CD3+CD56-NKG2C+ cells in four donors, at about 25-60.1%. Whether the expanded NKG2C-expressing T cell clones were specific for HCMV antigens was left unclear. The study sequenced eight donors, all healthy volunteers chosen at random: three men and five women. A commercial ELISA kit detecting HCMV-specific IgG in serum was used to determine HCMV serostatus. For about 6 donors, unsorted PBMC were also used to sequence bulk peripheral blood T-cell repertoires. MIGEC was used to demultiplex reads and group the reads by UMI, and MiTCR was used to assemble and quantify clonotypes. To exclude erroneous sequences, only TCR cDNA sequences supported by at least two reads were retained. The tcR package was used for downstream repertoire analysis, with clonotypes matched between fractions based on CDR3 nucleotide sequence plus V segment. Antigen specificity was annotated against VDJdb with VDJmatch, allowing one amino acid substitution in CDR3.

The TCR sequence derives from a woman younger than 35 in good health. The sequence joins TRBV5-1 to TRBJ2-7; TRBD2 agrees with 13 junctional bases. The sample was PBMCs. The DNA sequence is TGCGCCAGCAGCGCCGATGGACTAGCGGGGGACGAGCAGTACTTC. It codes for CASSADGLAGDEQYF.